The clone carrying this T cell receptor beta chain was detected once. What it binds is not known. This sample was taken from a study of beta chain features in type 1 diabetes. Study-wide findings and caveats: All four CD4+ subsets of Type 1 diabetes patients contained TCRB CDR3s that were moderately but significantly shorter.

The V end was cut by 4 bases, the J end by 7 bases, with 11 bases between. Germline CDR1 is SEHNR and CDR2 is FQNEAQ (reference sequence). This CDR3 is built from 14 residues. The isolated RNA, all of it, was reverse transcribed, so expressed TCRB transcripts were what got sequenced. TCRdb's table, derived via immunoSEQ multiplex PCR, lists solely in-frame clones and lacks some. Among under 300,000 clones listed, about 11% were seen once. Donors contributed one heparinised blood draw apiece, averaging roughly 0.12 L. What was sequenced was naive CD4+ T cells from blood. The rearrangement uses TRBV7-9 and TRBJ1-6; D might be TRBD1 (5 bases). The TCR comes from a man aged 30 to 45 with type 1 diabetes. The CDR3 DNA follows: TGTGCCAGCAGCTCCGACAGAACCAATTCACCCCTCCACTTT. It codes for CASSSDRTNSPLHF.